The 4 T cell receptor beta chains presented below share a single source sample, sequenced in a study of T cell responses to AZD1222 COVID-19 vaccine. The assay was immunoSEQ multiplex PCR, and TCRdb's table has in-frame clones only and misses some. The data contain 130,000 or so clones, about 94% of them singletons. The sequencing used peripheral blood, collected on day 0 of AZD1222 vaccination. The receptors were gathered from an adult in good health.

V gene TRBV4-2 combines with J gene TRBJ1-2; TRBD1 aligns across 7 bases. CDR3 length: 18 amino acids. Looked up from germline, CDR1 is LGHNA and CDR2 is YNFKEQ. Germline trimming cut 0 bases from V and 2 bases from J; bases unmatched to any gene: 12. The chain's CDR3 is CASSQEATGWQTNYGYTF. For the CDR3, the DNA is TGTGCCAGCAGCCAAGAAGCGACAGGGTGGCAAACAAACTATGGCTACACCTTC.

Regarding this clone: Other DNA sequences of this sample code for an identical CDR3. The J gene is TRBJ1-1, the V gene TRBV11-2, with D unclear. CDR3 length equals 14 residues. V was shortened by 6 bases and J by 0 bases, with 11 bases between the two germline ends. Germline lookup yields CDR1 SGHAT and CDR2 FQNNGV. The CDR3 DNA is TGTGCCAGCAGTCTTGGCGGCCTGAACACTGAAGCTTTCTTT. It encodes CASSLGGLNTEAFF.

The chain employs TRBV6-5 and TRBJ2-7, with D perhaps TRBD1 (6 bases). V lost 6 bases, J lost 8 bases, and 17 bases lay in between. Germline V gives CDR1 MNHEY, CDR2 SVGAGI. The CDR3 is made up of 13 amino acids. The CDR3: CASRGTSGVKQYF. The DNA of the CDR3 is TGTGCCAGCAGGGGGACATCTGGGGTAAAGCAGTACTTC.

The chain links TRBV6-5 to TRBJ2-2, with TRBD2 identical over 11 bases. Germline V CDR1 and CDR2: MNHEY, SVGAGI. The CDR3 length is 15 residues. V lost 4 bases to trimming and J lost 7 bases; unmatched junction nucleotides: 5. The CDR3 is CASSSLAGGDGELFF. The CDR3 DNA reads as TGTGCCAGCAGTTCCCTAGCGGGAGGAGACGGGGAGCTGTTTTTT.